This entry lists 14 T cell receptor beta chains sequenced from one sample in a study of tumor-infiltrating T cells and Merkel cell polyomavirus. Study overall: The T cells studied were KLL-specific CD8+ cells against Merkel polyomavirus.

Clones were sequenced by immunoSEQ multiplex PCR, and TCRdb holds only the in-frame ones, with some missing. The data show some 25,000 clones, with roughly 85% seen just once and less than 3% held by the top ten. All patients' tumors stained robustly positive for Merkel cell polyomavirus Large T antigen by immunohistochemistry. The material sequenced was lymph node tissue. The receptors originated from a man aged 50 to 60 with Merkel cell carcinoma.

This clone was counted a single time. This chain uses TRBV30 with TRBJ1-2; 9 bases map to TRBD1. This CDR3 is built from 10 residues. The V gene end was trimmed by 2 bases and the J gene end by 13 bases; junction bases not matched to a gene: 2. CDR1 GTSNPN and CDR2 SVGIG come from the germline V gene (reference sequence). CDR3 DNA sequence: TGTGCCTGGAGTAGGGACAGGGTCACCTTC. Amino acid sequence: CAWSRDRVTF.

This chain links TRBV30 with TRBJ1-2, with 8 bases fitting TRBD1. Germline assignment: CDR1 GTSNPN and CDR2 SVGIG (reference sequence). Germline trimming cut 3 bases from V and 7 bases from J; bases unmatched to any gene: 4. The CDR3 has 12 amino acids. CDR3 DNA: TGTGCCTGGAGCCGGACAGGGTTTGGCTACACCTTC. Translating gives CAWSRTGFGYTF.

The chain links TRBV18 to TRBJ1-5; 10 nucleotides line up with TRBD1. V lost 9 bases and J lost 7; bases outside the gene matches: 3. Germline CDR1 and CDR2: KGHSH and LQKENI. This CDR3 is built from 12 residues. CDR3 amino acids: CARGTGDQPQHF. The CDR3 coding sequence is TGTGCCAGAGGGACAGGGGACCAGCCCCAGCATTTT.

The V call is TRBV27, the J call TRBJ2-1; 8 nucleotides align to TRBD2. Germline assignment: CDR1 MNHEY and CDR2 SMNVEV (reference sequence). V shed 3 bases, J shed 4 bases, and the junction held 5 bases outside the gene matches. The CDR3 sequence is 15 residues long. The CDR3 sequence is CASSFITSGYNEQFF. CDR3 nucleotide sequence: TGTGCCAGCAGTTTTATCACTAGCGGATACAATGAGCAGTTCTTC.

The chain uses TRBV18 and TRBJ2-5, with D possibly being TRBD2 (7 bases). Germline V CDR1 and CDR2: KGHSH, LQKENI. CDR3 length equals 15 residues. Trimming took off 1 base at V and 1 base at J, with 10 bases between the two ends. CDR3 coding DNA: TGTGCCAGCTCACCACGGGCGGGGGCCCAAGAGACCCAGTACTTC. Its protein product is CASSPRAGAQETQYF.

The chain has TRBV27 and TRBJ1-4, with D uncertain. Germline V gene lookup returns CDR1 MNHEY and CDR2 SMNVEV (reference sequence). The CDR3 has 15 residues. Trimming shortened V by 5 bases and J by 2 bases, and 12 bases separated the two germline ends. In DNA form, the CDR3 reads TGTGCCAGCAGTAGAAAACAGATCACTAATGAAAAACTGTTTTTT. It specifies CASSRKQITNEKLFF.

The V call is TRBV15, the J call TRBJ2-1; D may be TRBD2 (7 bases). Germline V lookup: CDR1 LNHNV, CDR2 YYDKDF (reference sequence). The CDR3 covers 16 residues. Trimming stripped 0 bases from V and 3 bases from J, with 12 bases between. Here the CDR3 DNA reads TGTGCCACCAGCAGAGAAGGGGGGGGATACTACAATGAGCAGTTCTTC. It specifies CATSREGGGYYNEQFF.

The J gene is TRBJ2-7, the V gene TRBV18; 7 nucleotides line up with TRBD1. V shed 3 bases, J shed 0 bases, and the junction held 5 bases outside the gene matches. The CDR3 contains 15 residues. The V gene's germline CDR1 is KGHSH and CDR2 LQKENI. The CDR3 coding sequence is TGTGCCAGCTCACCTGACAGGGTTTACTCCTACGAGCAGTACTTC. It is translated as CASSPDRVYSYEQYF.

The chain recombines TRBV6-4 with TRBJ2-1, with D possibly matching TRBD2 (5 bases). The germline V gene has CDR1 MRHNA and CDR2 SNTAGT. Trimming took off 0 bases at V and 0 bases at J, with 6 bases between the two ends. This CDR3 region has 15 residues. CDR3 amino acids: CASSDSGSSYNEQFF. The CDR3 DNA reads as TGTGCCAGCAGTGACTCAGGGAGCTCCTACAATGAGCAGTTCTTC.

This chain uses TRBV6-1 with TRBJ2-6; D not certain. The V gene's germline CDR1 is MNHNS and CDR2 SASEGT. This CDR3 has 15 amino acids. V lost 6 bases to trimming and J lost 0 bases, with 9 bases between them. CDR3 DNA: TGTGCCAGCAGCCCGACAAGCTCTGGGGCCAACGTCCTGACTTTC. Its translation is CASSPTSSGANVLTF.

This chain uses TRBV7-2 with TRBJ1-4; D is unclear. Trimming removed 4 bases from V and 2 bases from J, with 14 bases in between. CDR3 length equals 16 residues. Germline loops: CDR1 SGHTA, CDR2 FQGNSA. The CDR3, as DNA: TGTGCCAGCAGCTCGGGGAGGCGGGTTACTAATGAAAAACTGTTTTTT. It yields the protein CASSSGRRVTNEKLFF.

This clone was picked up one time. This chain uses TRBV28 with TRBJ2-7; possible D gene TRBD2, 6 bases. The CDR3 extends over 15 amino acids. Germline assignment: CDR1 MDHEN and CDR2 SYDVKM. V dropped 1 base and J dropped 6 bases, with 16 bases sitting between them. CDR3 coding DNA: TGTGCCAGCAGTTTATATTTCCCCGGGGGAAGCGAGCAGTACTTC. This translates into CASSLYFPGGSEQYF.

The chain combines TRBV9 with TRBJ2-4; 7 nucleotides line up with TRBD2. Germline trimming cut 0 bases from V and 1 base from J; bases unmatched to any gene: 4. The V gene's germline CDR1 is SGDLS and CDR2 YYNGEE. The length of the CDR3 is 16 residues. The CDR3: CASSVGGGTAKNIQYF. The CDR3 coding sequence is TGTGCCAGCAGCGTAGGGGGAGGGACGGCCAAAAACATTCAGTACTTC.

The chain couples TRBV19 to TRBJ1-1; 10 nucleotides line up with TRBD1. CDR1 is LNHDA and CDR2 is SQIVND in the germline V gene (reference sequence). Losses at the gene ends were 5 bases for V and 10 bases for J; bases not matched to a gene: 13. The CDR3 has 15 residues. The CDR3 nucleotides are TGTGCCAGTAGTCTCCGGGACAGGGGCGCCGAGGGAGCTTTCTTT. Its protein product is CASSLRDRGAEGAFF.